Each of the 2 T cell receptor beta chains below was sequenced from the same sample in a study of T cells in Graves' hyperthyroidism and ophthalmopathy (dated by TCRdb to about 2019). The library was prepared using multiplex PCR. The sample was run on an Illumina HiSeq 2000. Amplification of TCR beta CDR3 regions was carried out from RNA transcripts. The TCR CDR3 was subjected to a first round of RT-PCR using the HTBI primer set and the Qiagen OneStep RT-PCR kit. The public reads were reanalyzed by TCRdb: fastp trimming at Q25, MiXCR alignment, in-frame beta chains only. Rows merge per CDR3 protein into single entries with the most common DNA and genes. The sample includes hundreds of thousands of distinct CDR3 sequences, with over 12% observed a single time. 3.5% to 4.5% of the sample is in the top ten clones. The sequenced material came from blood. These receptors were taken from a woman in her forties with Graves' ophthalmopathy.

This clonotype was seen ten or more times. The chain is built from TRBV15 and TRBJ2-7, with D possibly being TRBD1 (6 bases). The CDR3 has 15 amino acids. The V and J ends lost 5 bases and 3 bases respectively, with 17 bases between them. Germline V gives CDR1 LNHNV, CDR2 YYDKDF (reference sequence). Here the CDR3 DNA reads TGTGCCACCAGCCCCGGACAGCTACCCTACTACGAGCAGTACTTC. Amino acid sequence: CATSPGQLPYYEQYF. The full variable domain, in which reference TRBV15 and TRBJ2-7 provide the parts outside the CDR3, is DAMVIQNPRYQVTQFGKPVTLSCSQTLNHNVMYWYQQKSSQAPKLLFHYYDKDFNNEADTPDNFQSRRPNTSFCFLDIRSPGLGDTAMYLCATSPGQLPYYEQYFGPGTRLTVT.

This clonotype has ten or more counts. The chain has TRBV28 and TRBJ1-2, with 9 nucleotides matching TRBD1. The CDR3 covers 14 residues. Germline assignment: CDR1 MDHEN and CDR2 SYDVKM. With 4 bases clipped from V and 6 bases from J, the junction kept 6 bases outside the gene matches. CDR3 nucleotides: TGTGCCAGCAGTTCCCCGGGACAGGGAAATGGCTACACCTTC. Encoded protein: CASSSPGQGNGYTF.